A selection of T cell receptor beta chains follows, all from one sample in a study of cytomegalovirus exposure and HLA in healthy donors. The assay was immunoSEQ multiplex PCR, and TCRdb's table has in-frame clones only and misses some. The data contain around 120,000 clones, approximately 80% of them seen just once; the ten biggest clones take up 4%. Sequencing was carried out using PBMCs. These receptors were taken from a woman aged 35 to 49 in good health and CMV-seronegative. Both conserved end residues are part of each CDR3. Fields, in order: D gene, clone size, V gene, J gene, CDR3 DNA, CDR3 protein. The D gene is left open where the match is weak. Size tells how often a clone was seen (once, few, many) or the class of an expanded clone, and some rows leave it out.

>NA|NA|TRBV9|TRBJ1-2
TGTGCCAGCACCCCAACCGGGATGAGAAGCTATGGCTACACCTTC
CASTPTGMRSYGYTF
>TRBD2|NA|TRBV5-1|TRBJ2-5
TGCGCCAGCAGCGGTGGGACTAGCGGGGGCGAGTGGGAGACCCAGTACTTC
CASSGGTSGGEWETQYF
>NA|NA|TRBV5-1|TRBJ2-7
TGCGCCAGCGGGGAAGAGACTGGGGGCTTACACGAGCAGTACTTC
CASGEETGGLHEQYF
>NA|NA|TRBV28|TRBJ2-6
TGTGCCAGCAGTTTTCAGGGCTCAGTCTCTGGGGCCAACGTCCTGACTTTC
CASSFQGSVSGANVLTF
>NA|few|TRBV6-6|TRBJ1-1
TGTGCCAGCTCAGGACAACGGAACACTGAAGCTTTCTTT
CASSGQRNTEAFF
>TRBD1|NA|TRBV7-9|TRBJ2-6
TGTGCCAGCAGCGGAGGACAGGGAACCCCTGGGGCCAACGTCCTGACTTTC
CASSGGQGTPGANVLTF
>TRBD2|NA|TRBV6-1|TRBJ2-2
TGTGCCAGCAGTGAAGGGCTAGCGGGGGCCGGGGAGCTGTTTTTT
CASSEGLAGAGELFF
>TRBD2|NA|TRBV4-3|TRBJ2-7
TGCGCCAGCAGCCAAGCCCTAGCGGGAGGGGGCTACGAGCAGTACTTC
CASSQALAGGGYEQYF
>NA|NA|TRBV19|TRBJ1-1
TGTGCCAGTAGTATGTCGGGGAACACTGAAGCTTTCTTT
CASSMSGNTEAFF
>NA|NA|TRBV29-1|TRBJ2-1
TGCAGCACCCGTACGGGCAATGAGCAGTTCTTC
CSTRTGNEQFF
>NA|NA|TRBV9|TRBJ1-2
TGTGCCAGCAGCGCGTCCGACAGGAACTATGGCTACACCTTC
CASSASDRNYGYTF
>TRBD2|NA|TRBV10-3|TRBJ2-1
TGTGCCATAGCGGGACTAGCGGGAGCGCGCTACAATGAGCAGTTCTTC
CAIAGLAGARYNEQFF
>TRBD2|NA|TRBV27|TRBJ2-3
TGTGCCAGCAGTTTATTAGCGGGAGACAGCACAGATACGCAGTATTTT
CASSLLAGDSTDTQYF
>TRBD1|NA|TRBV28|TRBJ2-5
TGTGCCAGCAGCCGAGGACAGGTGGTAGGGGAGACCCAGTACTTC
CASSRGQVVGETQYF
>NA|NA|TRBV6-1|TRBJ1-1
TGTGCCAGCAGTGTCGGACGGGCGGGGCACACTGAAGCTTTCTTT
CASSVGRAGHTEAFF
>TRBD2|NA|TRBV5-4|TRBJ2-2
TGTGCCAGCAGCTTGTTCGAGGGAGGGCTTTCCGGGGAGCTGTTTTTT
CASSLFEGGLSGELFF
>NA|NA|TRBV6-5|TRBJ1-2
TGTGCCAGCAGTTACTCCGATTACCAGGGAAACTATGGCTACACCTTC
CASSYSDYQGNYGYTF
>NA|NA|TRBV11-2|TRBJ2-3
TGTGCCAGCAGGCCTACCCGGGACTTAAGCACAGATACGCAGTATTTT
CASRPTRDLSTDTQYF
>NA|NA|TRBV7-9|TRBJ1-2
TGTGCCAGCAGCCTACCCCTGGGGGGGGCCGGCCCCTATGGCTACCCCTTC
CASSLPLGGAGPYGYPF
>NA|NA|TRBV15|TRBJ2-2
TGTGCCACCAGCAGCGAATCCGTCGACTCCTTCGGGGAGCTGTTTTTT
CATSSESVDSFGELFF
>NA|NA|TRBV25-1|TRBJ2-7
TGTGCCAGCAGTCCCCCGGGATCCTACGAGCAGTACTTC
CASSPPGSYEQYF
>TRBD1|NA|TRBV10-3|TRBJ1-1
TGTGCCATCAGTGAGACCCGGACAGGGGGGTGTGAAGCTTTCTTT
CAISETRTGGCEAFF
>TRBD1|NA|TRBV27|TRBJ2-3
TGTGCCAGCAGTCCCGGACAGGAATTCGATACGCAGTATTTT
CASSPGQEFDTQYF
>NA|NA|TRBV7-9|TRBJ2-5
TGTGCCAGCAGCTTTATCCTAGCGACGCCCCCAGAGACCCAGTACTTC
CASSFILATPPETQYF
>TRBD2|once|TRBV7-2|TRBJ2-5
TGTGCCAGCAGCAACCAACTAGCGGGAGGGGAGACCCAGTACTTC
CASSNQLAGGETQYF
>TRBD2|few|TRBV7-6|TRBJ2-1
TGTGCCAGCAGCTTAGCGCTTAGCGGGAGAAGTTCCTACAATGAGCAGTTCTTC
CASSLALSGRSSYNEQFF
>TRBD2|NA|TRBV6-6|TRBJ2-7
TGTGCCAGCAGTCCACTAGCGGGACCCTCCTACGAGCAGTACTTC
CASSPLAGPSYEQYF
>NA|NA|TRBV5-1|TRBJ2-5
TGCGCCAGCAGCTTGGTAGGCAGACCTCGGGAGCAGTACTTC
CASSLVGRPREQYF
>NA|once|TRBV7-7|TRBJ2-5
TGTGCTAGCAGCTTAGGCAGGGCGGAGACCCAGTACTTC
CASSLGRAETQYF
>TRBD1|NA|TRBV2|TRBJ2-1
TGTGCCAGCAGTGGGAACAGGGGAACCTACAATGAGCAGTTCTTC
CASSGNRGTYNEQFF
>TRBD1|NA|TRBV15|TRBJ2-2
TGTGCCACCAGCTCCAGCGGGACAGGGGTTCCCGGGGAGCTGTTTTTT
CATSSSGTGVPGELFF
>NA|once|TRBV5-1|TRBJ2-1
TGCGCCAGCAGCTTGGAGTGGCGGGGGACATACAATGAGCAGTTCTTC
CASSLEWRGTYNEQFF
>TRBD2|few|TRBV27|TRBJ2-3
TGTGCCAGCAGTTTAGGCGGGGGTCCCACAGATACGCAGTATTTT
CASSLGGGPTDTQYF
>TRBD2|NA|TRBV4-1|TRBJ2-3
TGCGCCAGCAGCCGTGTGGTGGCGCGGGAGGGCGGTGATACGCAGTATTTT
CASSRVVAREGGDTQYF
>NA|NA|TRBV9|TRBJ1-1
TGTGCCAGCAGTCAAGGCGTAAGGGGCGAACTATCTGAAGCTTTCTTT
CASSQGVRGELSEAFF
>TRBD1|few|TRBV4-3|TRBJ2-3
TGCGCCAGCAGCCACGAATGGACAGGGCAAGATACGCAGTATTTT
CASSHEWTGQDTQYF
>NA|few|TRBV12-5|TRBJ1-3
TGTGCTAGTGGTCCGTCCGGGGGCTCTGGAAACACCATATATTTT
CASGPSGGSGNTIYF
>TRBD1|once|TRBV7-6|TRBJ2-6
TGTGCCAGCAGCTTGGGGGTTCCGGGACAGGGGGTTCTCGCTGGGGCCAACGTCCTGACTTTC
CASSLGVPGQGVLAGANVLTF
>TRBD2|NA|TRBV5-1|TRBJ2-1
TGCGCCAGCAGCTTGGGTAGCGGGGGGCCCCACAGCTCCTACAATGAGCAGTTCTTC
CASSLGSGGPHSSYNEQFF
>TRBD1|NA|TRBV19|TRBJ1-1
TGTGCCAGTGTGGAGGGGGCGAACACTGAAGCTTTCTTT
CASVEGANTEAFF
>NA|NA|TRBV18|TRBJ1-5
TGTGCCAGCTCACCACTCCGGGACACCGGCCCTCAGCATTTT
CASSPLRDTGPQHF
>NA|NA|TRBV5-1|TRBJ2-5
TGCGCCAGCAGCTTGGTCCCCGGGGAGACCCAGTACTTC
CASSLVPGETQYF
>TRBD2|once|TRBV4-3|TRBJ2-2
TGCGCCAGCAGCCAAGATCCTGGGCTAGCGGGGGCCGGGAGGGGGGAGCTGTTTTTT
CASSQDPGLAGAGRGELFF
>NA|few|TRBV7-2|TRBJ2-1
TGTGCCAGCAGCTCTGGGGGCTTGCTGGATGAGCAGTTCTTC
CASSSGGLLDEQFF
>NA|few|TRBV9|TRBJ1-2
TGTGCCAGCTCCGTTGGGGGGGACTATGGCTACACCTTC
CASSVGGDYGYTF
>NA|NA|TRBV7-3|TRBJ2-2
TGTGCCAGCAGCTTAACGGGAGGGGGAGGAGGAACCGGGGAGCTGTTTTTT
CASSLTGGGGGTGELFF
>NA|NA|TRBV5-1|TRBJ2-7
TGCGCCAGCAGCTTGGCTAAAGAGCAGTACTTC
CASSLAKEQYF
>TRBD2|NA|TRBV4-3|TRBJ2-1
TGCGCCAGCAGCCTCCCGGAGAGCGGGGGGAGCTACAATGAGCAGTTCTTC
CASSLPESGGSYNEQFF
>NA|NA|TRBV5-1|TRBJ1-4
TGCGCCAGCAGCCCAGGCGGGGCCAGGGAAAAACTGTTTTTT
CASSPGGAREKLFF
>NA|NA|TRBV7-6|TRBJ2-7
TGTGCCAGCAGCTTAGGGGCCCTCGAGCAGTACTTC
CASSLGALEQYF
>TRBD2|NA|TRBV29-1|TRBJ2-1
TGCAGCGTCAAAGCGGGAGGGCCCTCGAATGAGCAGTTCTTC
CSVKAGGPSNEQFF
>NA|few|TRBV28|TRBJ1-6
TGTGCCAGCAGCCGCAGTAGGCAGGGAGGCTCACCCCTCCACTTT
CASSRSRQGGSPLHF